The rows below give T cell receptor beta chains drawn from one sample of a study of vaccination and CD4 T cells after COVID-19. Their specific antigens are unknown. From the PCR reads, TCRdb called clonotypes with MiXCR, one entry per CDR3 protein. This sample has around 1,400 distinct CDR3 sequences, with more than 10% found just once. Sample: CD4+ T cells from blood, cultured in vitro. These receptors all stem from a human donor in good health. The CDR3 runs from the conserved cysteine through the conserved F or W. The D gene is left open where the match is weak. For some rows the clone size is stated as once, few or many, or as a class when expanded; others skip it.

clone_size,j_call,v_call,d_call,cdr3_aa,cdr3_nt
NA,TRBJ2-7,TRBV6-2/TRBV6-3,NA,CASSRTVEQYF,TGTGCCAGCAGTCGTACGGTGGAGCAGTACTTC
large,TRBJ2-3,TRBV20-1,NA,CSARGLARADTQYF,TGCAGTGCTAGAGGGCTTGCTAGAGCAGATACGCAGTATTTT
medium-sized,TRBJ2-3,TRBV11-3,NA,CASSLDLGANTDTQYF,TGTGCCAGCAGCTTAGATCTCGGGGCTAACACAGATACGCAGTATTTT
large,TRBJ1-1,TRBV20-1,NA,CSANPTGNTEAFF,TGCAGTGCTAACCCGACAGGGAACACTGAAGCTTTCTTT
medium-sized,TRBJ2-5,TRBV18,NA,CASSENRAETQYF,TGTGCCAGCTCAGAGAATCGCGCGGAGACCCAGTACTTC
medium-sized,TRBJ2-3,TRBV18,TRBD2,CASSPTGTSSDTQYF,TGTGCCAGCTCACCGACCGGGACTAGCTCAGATACGCAGTATTTT
medium-sized,TRBJ2-5,TRBV4-1,TRBD2,CASSRIRFSGGPAWGQTQYF,TGCGCCAGCAGCCGAATCCGATTTAGCGGGGGGCCTGCCTGGGGACAGACCCAGTACTTC
few,TRBJ1-4,TRBV18,TRBD1,CASSPTGNNEKLFF,TGTGCCAGCTCACCGACAGGGAACAATGAAAAACTGTTTTTT
medium-sized,TRBJ1-1,TRBV10-3,NA,CAISENVGLNTEAFF,TGTGCCATCAGTGAGAATGTAGGTTTGAACACTGAAGCTTTCTTT
large,TRBJ2-3,TRBV25-1,NA,CASSEFGGQGAADTQYF,TGTGCCAGCAGTGAGTTCGGCGGGCAGGGAGCCGCAGATACGCAGTATTTT
medium-sized,TRBJ2-3,TRBV7-2,TRBD1,CASSPGWTGTQYF,TGTGCCAGCAGCCCGGGGTGGACAGGAACGCAGTATTTT
medium-sized,TRBJ2-5,TRBV6-1,TRBD2,CASSASGGPGETQYF,TGTGCCAGCAGTGCCTCGGGAGGGCCGGGAGAGACCCAGTACTTC
NA,TRBJ2-1,TRBV2,NA,CASSSLPGLQGNEQFF,TGTGCCAGCAGTTCTCTCCCGGGACTCCAGGGCAATGAGCAGTTCTTC
NA,TRBJ2-1,TRBV5-1,NA,CASSLGSPNEQFF,TGCGCCAGCAGCTTGGGCAGCCCCAATGAGCAGTTCTTC
few,TRBJ2-5,TRBV12-3/TRBV12-4,TRBD2,CASSPWTSGSETQYF,TGTGCCAGCAGTCCTTGGACTAGCGGGAGTGAGACCCAGTACTTC
NA,TRBJ2-7,TRBV30,NA,CAWIREGADLYYEQYF,TGTGCCTGGATCCGTGAAGGGGCCGATTTATACTACGAGCAGTACTTC
large,TRBJ2-5,TRBV24-1,NA,CATSEYSTTGSETQYF,TGTGCCACCAGTGAATATTCCACAACAGGGTCCGAGACCCAGTACTTC
medium-sized,TRBJ1-2,TRBV30,NA,CAWSVRRGANYGYTF,TGTGCCTGGAGTGTACGGAGGGGAGCTAACTATGGCTACACCTTC
large,TRBJ1-1,TRBV20-1,TRBD1,CSARDQRTGGLMNTEAFF,TGCAGTGCTAGAGATCAGAGGACAGGGGGCCTAATGAACACTGAAGCTTTCTTT
medium-sized,TRBJ2-1,TRBV5-4,NA,CASIPWGSSYNEQFF,TGTGCCAGCATCCCCTGGGGCAGCTCCTACAATGAGCAGTTCTTC
medium-sized,TRBJ1-3,TRBV7-6,NA,CASSLQGKFGNTIYF,TGTGCCAGCAGCTTACAGGGGAAGTTTGGAAACACCATATATTTT
medium-sized,TRBJ2-3,TRBV6-5,NA,CASSYSGRRSTDTQYF,TGTGCCAGCAGTTACTCGGGCAGACGGAGCACAGATACGCAGTATTTT
medium-sized,TRBJ1-6,TRBV7-2,NA,CASSIQVGTIGSPLHF,TGTGCCAGCAGCATTCAGGTTGGGACAATAGGTTCACCCCTCCACTTT
large,TRBJ1-5,TRBV7-2,NA,CASSLWSRQPQHF,TGTGCCAGCAGCTTATGGAGTCGTCAGCCCCAGCATTTT
few,TRBJ2-2,TRBV18,NA,CASSPPGRGANTGELFF,TGTGCCAGCTCACCACCAGGCCGGGGAGCGAACACCGGGGAGCTGTTTTTT
large,TRBJ1-6,TRBV7-9,NA,CGTGGNSPLHF,TGTGGAACAGGCGGTAATTCACCCCTCCACTTT
NA,TRBJ2-1,TRBV5-1,NA,CASRSLRNGDEQFF,TGCGCCAGCAGGTCGTTACGAAACGGGGATGAGCAGTTCTTC
NA,TRBJ1-3,TRBV2,TRBD1,CASSRDRASGNTIYF,TGTGCCAGCAGCCGAGACAGGGCCTCTGGAAACACCATATATTTT
NA,TRBJ1-6,TRBV5-5,NA,CASSLDYSNSPLHF,TGTGCCAGCAGCTTGGATTACAGCAATTCACCCCTCCACTTT
medium-sized,TRBJ2-7,TRBV7-2,TRBD1,CASSPTGGTPYEQYF,TGTGCCAGCAGCCCCACAGGGGGCACTCCCTACGAGCAGTACTTC
medium-sized,TRBJ2-2,TRBV29-1,TRBD2,CSAVRGLAGAGELFF,TGCAGCGCGGTCAGGGGACTAGCGGGGGCCGGGGAGCTGTTTTTT
large,TRBJ1-5,TRBV7-2,NA,CASSPAAGQPQHF,TGTGCCAGCAGCCCGGCGGCTGGACAGCCCCAGCATTTT
medium-sized,TRBJ2-1,TRBV10-3,TRBD2,CAISEREYDEQFF,TGTGCCATCTCCGAGCGGGAGTACGATGAGCAGTTCTTC
medium-sized,TRBJ2-6,TRBV6-1,TRBD1,CASRTGQGIASGANVLTF,TGTGCCAGCAGGACGGGACAGGGTATTGCGTCGGGGGCCAACGTCCTGACTTTC
medium-sized,TRBJ2-4,TRBV29-1,TRBD1,CSVGDDRGLQGIQYF,TGCAGCGTTGGGGACGACAGGGGACTCCAGGGCATTCAGTACTTC
medium-sized,TRBJ2-5,TRBV7-9,NA,CASSLKETQYF,TGTGCCAGCAGCTTAAAAGAGACCCAGTACTTC
large,TRBJ1-2,TRBV7-2,TRBD1,CASSLRQGNGYTF,TGTGCCAGCAGCTTGAGACAGGGGAATGGCTACACCTTC
few,TRBJ1-5,TRBV28,NA,CASIYSRMDSSQPQHF,TGTGCCAGCATTTATTCCCGGATGGACTCGTCTCAGCCCCAGCATTTT
NA,TRBJ1-2,TRBV5-1,TRBD1,CASGPPGQGYEGYTF,TGCGCCAGCGGCCCTCCGGGACAGGGGTATGAGGGCTACACCTTC
large,TRBJ1-2,TRBV7-6,TRBD1,CASSRLPPQGAAGYTF,TGTGCCAGCAGCCGGCTCCCACCCCAGGGGGCGGCTGGCTACACCTTC
NA,TRBJ1-2,TRBV9,TRBD1,CASSVDRGHGYTF,TGTGCCAGCAGCGTAGACAGGGGCCATGGCTACACCTTC
large,TRBJ2-5,TRBV6-1,NA,CASKGPEETQYF,TGTGCCAGCAAAGGGCCGGAAGAGACCCAGTACTTC
large,TRBJ1-5,TRBV19,TRBD1,CASSIGRGGLSNQPQHF,TGTGCCAGTAGTATAGGAAGAGGGGGCTTGAGCAATCAGCCCCAGCATTTT
medium-sized,TRBJ2-7,TRBV7-8,NA,CASRNTLYEQYF,TGTGCCAGCAGAAATACCCTCTACGAGCAGTACTTC
large,TRBJ2-5,TRBV2,TRBD2,CAGTGTRGTQYF,TGTGCCGGAACCGGGACTAGAGGGACCCAGTACTTC
few,TRBJ2-5,TRBV20-1,NA,CSARDRVGNRETQYF,TGCAGTGCTAGAGATCGGGTCGGGAATCGGGAGACCCAGTACTTC
few,TRBJ2-7,TRBV2,NA,CASNREYF,TGTGCCAGCAACAGGGAGTACTTC
medium-sized,TRBJ1-1,TRBV2,TRBD1,CASNLRGGTEAFF,TGTGCCAGCAACCTCAGGGGGGGCACTGAAGCTTTCTTT
medium-sized,TRBJ2-7,TRBV7-9,NA,CASSTSWDLYEQYF,TGTGCCAGCAGCACCAGCTGGGACCTCTACGAGCAGTACTTC
large,TRBJ2-3,TRBV7-2,NA,CASSLDPGNSGTQYF,TGTGCCAGCAGCTTAGACCCGGGTAACAGTGGTACGCAGTATTTT
medium-sized,TRBJ2-1,TRBV7-2,NA,CASSLGVGNEQFF,TGTGCCAGCAGCTTGGGGGTTGGAAATGAGCAGTTCTTC
NA,TRBJ2-3,TRBV9,NA,CASSVEGVTDTQYF,TGTGCCAGCAGCGTAGAAGGGGTCACAGATACGCAGTATTTT
few,TRBJ1-1,TRBV6-2/TRBV6-3,TRBD1,CASSYSGARGANTEAFF,TGTGCCAGCAGTTACTCTGGGGCCAGGGGGGCGAACACTGAAGCTTTCTTT
medium-sized,TRBJ2-2,TRBV7-7,NA,CASSLGQTMNTGELFF,TGTGCCAGCAGCCTCGGACAGACAATGAACACCGGGGAGCTGTTTTTT